Each of the 26 T cell receptor beta chains below was sequenced from the same sample in a study of blood T cells in healthy people across ages. A J-beta primer mix and a sample-barcoded 5' primer were used in a second PCR of about 7 to 12 cycles. TCRdb reprocessed the 5' RACE reads via MiXCR and lists one record per CDR3 protein. The repertoire holds 1.5 million to 2 million distinct CDR3 sequences, with 40% to 55% as singletons. The sequenced sample was blood. The source of these receptors is a woman between 40 and 50 years old in good health.

This clonotype was counted a single time. The chain recombines TRBV29-1 with TRBJ2-2; 7 bases align to TRBD1. Germline loops: CDR1 SQVTM, CDR2 ANQGSEA. The CDR3 loop spans 14 amino acids. V gave up 7 bases and J gave up 1 base; unmatched junction bases: 6. The CDR3 bases are TGCAGCGCCGGCGGACAGGAGAACACCGGGGAGCTGTTTTTT. Residues: CSAGGQENTGELFF.

The rearrangement links TRBV9 to TRBJ1-2; no firm D call. V lost 5 bases to trimming and J lost 2 bases, with 13 bases between them. From germline, CDR1 is SGDLS and CDR2 YYNGEE. The CDR3 totals 14 residues. The chain's CDR3 is CASSNYDLNYGYTF. DNA for the CDR3: TGTGCCAGCAGTAACTATGATCTCAACTATGGCTACACCTTC.

This clonotype was picked up a small number of times. The chain is built from TRBV7-9 and TRBJ1-2; 7 positions match TRBD1. With 5 bases clipped from V and 4 bases from J, the junction kept 4 bases outside the gene matches. CDR1 is SEHNR, CDR2 FQNEAQ, per germline (reference sequence). The CDR3 extends over 13 amino acids. The CDR3 sequence: CASSQTGPYGYTF. CDR3 nucleotides: TGTGCCAGCAGCCAGACAGGGCCCTATGGCTACACCTTC.

This chain uses TRBV27 with TRBJ1-6; D remains unclear. The CDR3 runs to 17 residues. Germline CDR1 is MNHEY and CDR2 is SMNVEV (reference sequence). The V and J ends lost 8 bases and 9 bases respectively, with 26 bases between them. The CDR3 region is CASRLDQGNGYGSPLHF. As DNA, the CDR3 is TGTGCCAGCCGACTGGACCAAGGGAACGGGTACGGTTCACCCCTCCACTTT.

This clonotype appeared a few times. Here the CDR3 DNA reads TGTGCTACTACAGGGGGCATAGTCAATTCACCCCTCCACTTT. Translating it yields CATTGGIVNSPLHF. The V call is TRBV10-3, the J call TRBJ1-6; 9 nucleotides match TRBD1. The CDR3 is made up of 14 amino acids. CDR1 is ENHRY, CDR2 SYGVKD, per germline.

This chain connects TRBV6-2 or TRBV6-3 to TRBJ2-7; no clear D gene. The germline V gene has CDR1 MNHEY and CDR2 SVGEGT. The germline V and J ends were trimmed by 4 bases and 2 bases, with 18 bases remaining between them. The CDR3 runs 16 residues. Here the CDR3 reads CASSFWDMLPAYEQYF. The CDR3 DNA reads TGTGCCAGCAGTTTCTGGGATATGCTCCCCGCCTACGAGCAGTACTTC.

This clonotype was counted a few times. CDR3 sequence (DNA): TGCGCCAGCAGCTTGGGAGCCGGTGATAATTCACCCCTCCACTTT. Translation gives CASSLGAGDNSPLHF. The chain uses TRBV5-1 and TRBJ1-6; no firm D call. The germline CDR1 and CDR2 sequences are SGHRS and YFSETQ. The CDR3 covers 15 residues. The V end was cut by 0 bases, the J end by 5 bases, with 9 bases between.

This clonotype was counted between two and nine times. V gene TRBV24-1 combines with J gene TRBJ2-1; D may be TRBD1 (7 bases). This CDR3 spans 15 amino acids. V was clipped by 4 bases and J by 4 bases, with 13 bases between them. The germline CDR1 and CDR2 sequences are KGHDR and SFDVKD. CDR3 DNA: TGTGCCACCAGTGAGGCGGGACAGTTTTACAATGAGCAGTTCTTC. Translated, it gives CATSEAGQFYNEQFF.

V usage is TRBV21-1 and J usage is TRBJ2-3. TRBV21-1 constitutes a pseudogene. The CDR3 consists of 14 residues. CDR3 amino acids: CASSKDWHTDTQYF. CDR3 nucleotides: TGTGCCAGCAGCAAAGACTGGCACACAGATACGCAGTATTTT.

J is TRBJ2-1 and V is TRBV20-1; a weak D match, TRBD2 (6 bases). This CDR3 has 14 residues. The germline CDR1 and CDR2 sequences are DFQATT and SNEGSKA (reference sequence). Trimming took 1 base from V and 5 from J, leaving 12 bases between them. CDR3 nucleotide sequence: TGCAGTGCTAGAGGGGGGACTTGGGACAATGAGCAGTTCTTC. This translates into CSARGGTWDNEQFF.

In its sample, this clonotype was seen once. The J gene is TRBJ1-5, the V gene TRBV6-2 or TRBV6-3; D perhaps matches TRBD1 (5 bases). The CDR3 totals 15 residues. The V end lost 0 bases, the J end lost 5 bases, and 11 bases lay between the germline ends. Germline values: CDR1 MNHEY, CDR2 SVGEGT. CDR3 in amino acids: CASSYSIGTDQPQHF. The CDR3 DNA sequence: TGTGCCAGCAGTTACTCGATAGGGACGGATCAGCCCCAGCATTTT.

J is TRBJ2-1 and V is TRBV29-1, with a tentative D call TRBD1 (8 bases). The CDR3 loop spans 11 amino acids. The V end was cut by 7 bases, the J end by 9 bases, with 13 bases between. CDR1 and CDR2 (germline): SQVTM, ANQGSEA. The CDR3 is CSGYRGGEQFF. CDR3 coding DNA: TGCAGCGGCTACAGGGGGGGTGAGCAGTTCTTC.

The rearrangement joins TRBV18 to TRBJ2-1; D might be TRBD2 (5 bases). Trimming took 2 bases from V and 1 from J, leaving 15 bases between them. The germline V gene has CDR1 KGHSH and CDR2 LQKENI. The length of the CDR3 is 17 residues. CDR3 sequence reads: CASSPGTSGNSYNEQFF. For the CDR3, the DNA is TGTGCCAGCTCACCAGGTACCAGCGGAAATTCCTACAATGAGCAGTTCTTC.

V is TRBV2 and J is TRBJ2-3; TRBD1 agrees at 10 bases. The trim removed 6 bases at V and 3 bases at J, leaving 6 bases unmatched. The CDR3 runs to 15 residues. The germline V gene has CDR1 SNHLY and CDR2 FYNNEI. In DNA, the CDR3 is TGTGCCAGCAGGGGGACAGGGGTTCGGACAGATACGCAGTATTTT. Protein sequence: CASRGTGVRTDTQYF.

The CDR3: CASSSNLRLGADTQYF. The CDR3 coding sequence is TGCGCCAGCAGCTCAAACCTCCGACTAGGCGCGGATACGCAGTATTTT. V usage is TRBV5-1 and J usage is TRBJ2-3; D is possibly TRBD2 (6 bases). CDR1 SGHRS and CDR2 YFSETQ come from the germline V gene. This CDR3 has 16 residues. Trimming stripped 3 bases from V and 6 bases from J, with 20 bases between.

The chain joins TRBV29-1 to TRBJ2-3; TRBD1 matches 10 bases. V was pared by 6 bases and J by 3 bases, with 6 bases of the junction left unmatched. The CDR3 is 14 amino acids. CDR1 is SQVTM and CDR2 is ANQGSEA in the germline V gene. CDR3 loop: CSVRQGASTDTQYF. The CDR3 DNA follows: TGCAGCGTAAGACAGGGGGCAAGTACAGATACGCAGTATTTT.

Only a few counts were recorded for this clonotype. CDR3 in amino acids: CSVAGRGHYGYTF. CDR3 coding DNA: TGCAGCGTTGCCGGCAGGGGCCACTATGGCTACACCTTC. This chain uses TRBV29-1 with TRBJ1-2, with a weak D call TRBD1 (6 bases). CDR3 length equals 13 residues. Germline V lookup: CDR1 SQVTM, CDR2 ANQGSEA. V dropped 4 bases and J dropped 3 bases, with 12 bases sitting between them.

This clonotype was recorded a few times. The rearrangement uses TRBV7-9 and TRBJ2-6; D is ambiguous. Per the germline V gene, CDR1 is SEHNR and CDR2 is FQNEAQ (reference sequence). The germline V and J ends were trimmed by 5 bases and 3 bases, with 17 bases remaining between them. The CDR3 has 17 residues. CDR3 amino acids: CASSLRPSSVGANVLTF. For the CDR3, the DNA is TGTGCCAGCAGCCTCCGGCCGAGTTCTGTTGGGGCCAACGTCCTGACTTTC.

This clonotype appeared once. CDR3 loop: CAIGDPSGGLTLLTDTQYF. CDR3 nucleotide sequence: TGTGCCATCGGGGACCCTAGCGGGGGGCTCACCCTTCTCACAGATACGCAGTATTTT. V gene TRBV2 combines with J gene TRBJ2-3; 11 nucleotides line up with TRBD2. Germline V lookup: CDR1 SNHLY, CDR2 FYNNEI. V lost 10 bases, J lost 2 bases, and 20 bases stayed unmatched. This CDR3 contains 19 residues.

This rearrangement joins TRBV24-1 to TRBJ2-5, with D uncertain. The CDR3 covers 14 residues. The germline V gene has CDR1 KGHDR and CDR2 SFDVKD. V was clipped by 0 bases and J by 4 bases, with 8 bases between them. The CDR3: CATSDLSGGETQYF. The CDR3 nucleotides are TGTGCCACCAGTGATTTGTCTGGCGGAGAGACCCAGTACTTC.

Comments on this clonotype: Its ends do not fully match the called genes, so a read error is possible. The chain couples TRBV29-1 to TRBJ1-1; D is possibly TRBD1 (6 bases). Per germline, CDR1 SQVTM and CDR2 ANQGSEA. The CDR3 has 15 residues. CDR3 sequence: CSVEVPGQVKTEAFF. CDR3 bases: TGCAGCGTTGAAGTCCCGGGACAAGTGAAAACTGAAGCTTTCTTT.

V and J are TRBV29-1 and TRBJ2-4, with 11 nucleotides matching TRBD2. This CDR3 spans 14 amino acids. The V gene end was trimmed by 2 bases and the J gene end by 13 bases; junction bases not matched to a gene: 10. The V gene's germline CDR1 is SQVTM and CDR2 ANQGSEA. The CDR3, as DNA: TGCAGCGTTGAACGGGCTAGCGGGGGGTATGGGCAGTACTTC. Its translation: CSVERASGGYGQYF.

The genes are TRBV11-2 and TRBJ2-6, with a tentative D call TRBD1 (5 bases). Trimming pared 8 bases from V and 4 bases from J, leaving 15 bases between. Germline CDR1 and CDR2: SGHAT and FQNNGV. The length of the CDR3 is 15 residues. CDR3 in DNA: TGTGCCAGCGGTCGGGCAGGGTCCGGGGCCAACGTCCTGACTTTC. This codes for CASGRAGSGANVLTF.

The chain couples TRBV9 to TRBJ1-2; TRBD1 matches 7 bases. Germline assignment: CDR1 SGDLS and CDR2 YYNGEE. The CDR3 contains 15 residues. V dropped 6 bases and J dropped 1; count of bases not matched to a gene: 9. CDR3 protein: CASNFGTEFNYGYTF. As DNA, the CDR3 is TGTGCCAGCAACTTCGGGACAGAGTTTAACTATGGCTACACCTTC.

This clonotype was counted once. The rearrangement links TRBV6-2 or TRBV6-3 to TRBJ2-5, with TRBD2 identical over 10 bases. The CDR3 is 14 residues long. Trimming removed 7 bases from V and 5 bases from J; junction bases left unmatched: 7. From germline, CDR1 is MNHEY and CDR2 SVGEGT. CDR3 loop: CASMASGGGETQYF. The CDR3 DNA sequence: TGTGCCAGCATGGCTAGCGGGGGTGGTGAGACCCAGTACTTC.

This clonotype has a handful of counts. This chain links TRBV20-1 with TRBJ2-3; unclear D gene. V lost 0 bases to trimming and J lost 7 bases, with 11 bases between them. This CDR3 region has 13 residues. Germline-derived CDR1 and CDR2 are DFQATT and SNEGSKA (reference sequence). CDR3 loop: CSARDFSKHTQYF. In nucleotides, the CDR3 is TGCAGTGCTAGAGATTTTTCGAAACATACGCAGTATTTT.